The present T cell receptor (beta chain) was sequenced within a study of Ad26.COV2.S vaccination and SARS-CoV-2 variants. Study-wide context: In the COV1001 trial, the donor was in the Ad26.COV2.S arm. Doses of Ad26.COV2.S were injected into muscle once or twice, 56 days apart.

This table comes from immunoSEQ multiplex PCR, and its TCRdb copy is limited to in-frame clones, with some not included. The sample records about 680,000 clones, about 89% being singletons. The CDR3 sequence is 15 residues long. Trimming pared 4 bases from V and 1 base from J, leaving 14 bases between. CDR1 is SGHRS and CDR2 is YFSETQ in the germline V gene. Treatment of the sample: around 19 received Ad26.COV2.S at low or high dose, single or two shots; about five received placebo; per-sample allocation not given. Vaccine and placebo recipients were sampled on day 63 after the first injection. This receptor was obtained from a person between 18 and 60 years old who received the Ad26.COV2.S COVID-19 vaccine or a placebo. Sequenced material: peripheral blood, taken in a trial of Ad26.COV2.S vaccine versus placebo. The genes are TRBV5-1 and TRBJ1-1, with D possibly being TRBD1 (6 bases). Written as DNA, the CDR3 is TGCGCCAGCAGCGTATCGGGACAAAGGAACACTGAAGCTTTCTTT. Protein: CASSVSGQRNTEAFF.